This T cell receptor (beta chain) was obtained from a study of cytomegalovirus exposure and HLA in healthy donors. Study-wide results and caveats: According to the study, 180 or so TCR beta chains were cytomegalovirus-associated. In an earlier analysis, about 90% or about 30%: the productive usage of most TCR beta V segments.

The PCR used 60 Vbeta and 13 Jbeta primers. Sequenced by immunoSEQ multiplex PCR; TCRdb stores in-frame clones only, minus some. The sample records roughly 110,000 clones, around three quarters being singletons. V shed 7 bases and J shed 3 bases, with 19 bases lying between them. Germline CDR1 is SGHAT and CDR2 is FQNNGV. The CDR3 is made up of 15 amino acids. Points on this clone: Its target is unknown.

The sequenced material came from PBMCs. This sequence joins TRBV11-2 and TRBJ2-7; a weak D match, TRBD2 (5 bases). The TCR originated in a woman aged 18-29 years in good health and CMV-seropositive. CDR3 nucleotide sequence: TGTGCCAGCACCCATTCCCGGGAAATAGTCTACGAGCAGTACTTC. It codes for CASTHSREIVYEQYF.